Reported below is one T cell receptor (beta chain). Antigen unknown. This CDR3 is also generated by other DNA sequences in the sample. Per germline, CDR1 SEHNR and CDR2 FQNEAQ (reference sequence). V was pared by 1 base and J by 0 bases, with 9 bases between. The CDR3 extends over 16 amino acids. Primers: 60 Vbeta forward and 13 Jbeta reverse. Generated by immunoSEQ multiplex PCR, the TCRdb table keeps only in-frame clones and is missing some. The profile shows 120,000 or so clones, around 77% of them singletons. This entry is derived from a study of cytomegalovirus exposure and HLA in healthy donors. Whole-study context: Within an early data release were tens of millions of unique TCRs drawn from HLA-typed donors. Whole-study findings and limits: In most subjects, TCR beta sequences reportedly gave accurate predictions of HLA-A and HLA-B alleles. Equally common other TCR beta chains were less clonally expanded than HLA-associated ones, a later analysis found.

The sample comprised PBMCs. V gene TRBV7-9 combines with J gene TRBJ1-4; D may be TRBD1 (5 bases). This clonotype was obtained from a man aged 50-60 years in good health and CMV-seropositive. The CDR3: CASSLGLQATNEKLFF. The CDR3 bases are TGTGCCAGCAGCTTAGGCCTACAGGCAACTAATGAAAAACTGTTTTTT.